This TCR beta chain stems from a study of T-cell memory formation after mild COVID-19. Study background: Clusters of TCRs were largely donor specific. Study-wide findings and caveats: Day 15 to 85 contractors were CD4/CD8 balanced; later expanders leaned CD4+.

Trimming shortened V by 7 bases and J by 0 bases, and 10 bases separated the two germline ends. From germline, CDR1 is SGHTA and CDR2 FQGNSA. The CDR3 contains 13 residues. A few counts support this clonotype. Its antigen is currently unknown. TCR alpha and TCR beta cDNA libraries carrying sample barcodes and UMIs were produced by 5'RACE using constant-segment primers. TCRdb re-derived calls from the 5' RACE reads in MiXCR, one entry per CDR3 protein. The sample shows 260,000 or so distinct CDR3 sequences, 16% of them seen only once. The sequenced sample consisted of PBMCs or a T cell subset sorted from them (not recorded which). J is TRBJ2-7 and V is TRBV7-2; D ambiguous. The clonotype originates from a man aged 18 to 29 who had mild COVID-19 (a few samples of this study predate the infection). Cell type and time point are not known. The CDR3 sequence is CASTQYYSYEQYF. CDR3 in DNA: TGTGCCAGCACCCAATACTACTCCTACGAGCAGTACTTC. Drawing the rest from reference TRBV7-2 and TRBJ2-7, the complete variable domain is GAGVSQSPSNKVTEKGKDVELRCDPISGHTALYWYRQSLGQGLEFLIYFQGNSAPDKSGLPSDRFSAERTGGSVSTLTIQRTQQEDSAVYLCASTQYYSYEQYFGPGTRLTVT.